This T cell receptor beta chain is from a study of blood T cell repertoires in COVID-19 (dated by TCRdb to the early 2020s). Study-wide context: Samples from collaborators originated in the United States, Italy and Spain and spanned both the acute and convalescent phases of COVID-19. The sample metadata nearly always contained a de-identified subject ID, COVID-19 status, age in years and sex. Deeply sampled blood TCRbeta repertoires from subjects exposed to, actively infected with, or recovered from COVID-19 were included in the dataset. Where available, HLA class I and class II types were obtained from metadata supplied by the sample provider rather than from assay-based typing. The samples were drawn from the first 160 participants of the ongoing ImmuneRACE study and from under 1,500 subjects provided by 6 global collaborators. The prospective study material was composed of cDNA or gDNA derived from T cells, B-cell-depleted T cells, or PBMCs. A freely available public database, intended as a resource for researchers studying the immune response to SARS-CoV-2, is where the repertoires were released. The study at large found these results: The amount of clinical and demographic metadata varied by source and participant and was provided uncurated.

Collaborating institutions collected whole blood in K2EDTA tubes following their own protocols. Collaborator samples were shipped for TCRbeta analysis as frozen whole blood, isolated PBMCs, or DNA extracted from either sample type. To note about this clone: The clone's antigen remains unknown. No quality values exist for individual bases; no much larger clone is one base distant.

TCRbeta CDR3 regions were amplified from genomic DNA by means of the immunoSEQ Assay, a bias-controlled multiplex PCR. The study's own analysis went as follows. The number of nucleated cells in each sample was estimated from the amplification of reference gene primers within the assay. To quantify the absolute abundance of each unique TCRbeta CDR3 rearrangement, sequence reads were collapsed and filtered. For each sample, productive Simpson clonality was calculated as the square root of Simpson's diversity index across productive rearrangements. TCRdb holds this immuneACCESS table with in-frame rearrangements only. Some clones are missing; in checked studies, unresolved V genes explain under half, and the rest has no known cause. The DNA was the basis for D and trimming; V, J and clone size are from that table. The sample profile shows about 140,000 clones; approximately 90% of them were found once. Clones ranked in the top ten supply 2.5% to 3.5% of the sample.

From the cysteine up to the phenylalanine, the CDR3 has a length of 14 residues. Only the CDR3 portion is preserved as DNA: 42 bases, with reading frame beginning at the first base. CDR1 is given as LNHDA and CDR2 as SQIVND, both from the germline V gene (reference sequence). V is cut by 2 bases and J by 5 bases, and the space between the germline ends is 10 bases. The receptor was derived from a man in his sixties with active or convalescent COVID-19. The V and J segments used are TRBV19 and TRBJ2-1; matching of 6 bases hints at TRBD2 as the D gene. The sample taken for sequencing was peripheral blood. The sequenced DNA is TGTGCCAGTAGTATAACGGGAGTGGACAATGAGCAGTTCTTC. Translated, it reads CASSITGVDNEQFF.